This entry lists 13 T cell receptor beta chains sequenced from one sample in a study of Ad26.COV2.S vaccination and SARS-CoV-2 variants. Using immunoSEQ multiplex PCR, the repertoire was profiled, and TCRdb retains in-frame clones only, with some absent. The sample records approximately 500,000 clones, around 90% being singletons. Treatment defined: roughly 20 received Ad26.COV2.S at low or high dose, single or two shots; about 5 received placebo; per-sample allocation not given. Collection of samples fell on day 63 after the first vaccine or placebo injection. The sequences come from peripheral blood, collected in a trial of Ad26.COV2.S vaccine versus placebo. These receptors originate from a person between 18 and 60 years old who received the Ad26.COV2.S COVID-19 vaccine or a placebo.

The chain recombines TRBV7-9 with TRBJ1-1; no reliable D call. V was pared by 4 bases and J by 1 base, with 13 bases between. The CDR3 sequence is 15 residues long. Per the germline V gene, CDR1 is SEHNR and CDR2 is FQNEAQ (reference sequence). The CDR3 nucleotides read TGTGCCAGCAGCTCCGTTTGGGAACCGAACACTGAAGCTTTCTTT. Translation gives CASSSVWEPNTEAFF.

The chain employs TRBV23-1 and TRBJ2-3; TRBD1 aligns across 8 bases. TRBV23-1 is flagged as an ORF with uncertain function. The V segment lost 3 bases and the J segment 2 bases; nucleotides outside the gene matches: 13. The CDR3 contains 18 residues. The CDR3: CASSHSPTLGQDTDTQYF. CDR3 bases: TGCGCCAGCAGTCACTCACCGACCTTGGGACAGGACACAGATACGCAGTATTTT.

The chain is built from TRBV24-1 and TRBJ2-2, with 11 bases aligning to TRBD2. Germline values: CDR1 KGHDR, CDR2 SFDVKD. V shed 5 bases and J 0 bases; nucleotides not matched to a gene: 4. The CDR3 runs 17 residues. The CDR3 bases are TGTGCCACCAGTGGAACTAGCGGGAGATCGAACACCGGGGAGCTGTTTTTT. This sequence encodes CATSGTSGRSNTGELFF.

The chain combines TRBV4-2 with TRBJ2-7; 10 nucleotides line up with TRBD2. The CDR3 spans 16 residues. Germline CDR1 reads LGHNA; CDR2 reads YNFKEQ. With 3 bases clipped from V and 3 bases from J, the junction kept 8 bases outside the gene matches. The CDR3 protein is CASSQLLAGALYEQYF. The CDR3 DNA reads TGTGCCAGCAGCCAGCTTCTAGCGGGAGCCCTCTACGAGCAGTACTTC.

The rearrangement links TRBV27 to TRBJ1-4; TRBD1 might be the D (6 bases). Trimming stripped 6 bases from V and 3 bases from J, with 20 bases between. The CDR3 has 17 residues. In germline, CDR1 is MNHEY, CDR2 SMNVEV (reference sequence). CDR3 sequence (DNA): TGTGCCAGCAGGGGCCTTTGGGGGCGGACGGCTAATGAAAAACTGTTTTTT. Amino acid sequence: CASRGLWGRTANEKLFF.

Of note for this clone: Other nucleotide sequences from this sample produce the same CDR3. The CDR3 bases are TGTGCCAGTAGTACCGGAGGCGTCTACGAGCAGTACTTC. Residues: CASSTGGVYEQYF. This chain connects TRBV19 to TRBJ2-7, with D tentatively TRBD2 (5 bases). The CDR3 is made up of 13 amino acids. V lost 4 bases to trimming and J lost 3 bases, with 10 bases between them. Looked up from germline, CDR1 is LNHDA and CDR2 is SQIVND (reference sequence).

V gene TRBV6-5 combines with J gene TRBJ2-2; D remains unclear. The CDR3 consists of 13 residues. Germline V gives CDR1 MNHEY, CDR2 SVGAGI. V was cut by 2 bases and J by 6 bases, with 7 bases left in between. CDR3 sequence reads: CASSYEAAGELFF. Written as DNA, the CDR3 is TGTGCCAGCAGTTACGAGGCGGCCGGGGAGCTGTTTTTT.

With respect to this clone: At the DNA level, this CDR3 is encoded by other sequences in the same sample as well. The V gene is TRBV7-9, the J gene TRBJ2-3; D remains unclear. This CDR3 contains 15 residues. V was cut by 4 bases and J by 0 bases, with 11 bases left in between. The germline gives CDR1 SEHNR, CDR2 FQNEAQ (reference sequence). CDR3 protein: CASSSYSGSTDTQYF. Here the CDR3 DNA reads TGTGCCAGCAGCTCCTACAGTGGGAGCACAGATACGCAGTATTTT.

The V gene is TRBV7-9, the J gene TRBJ1-2; no definite D call. Germline V CDR1 and CDR2: SEHNR, FQNEAQ (reference sequence). CDR3 length: 17 amino acids. Trimming took off 1 base at V and 4 bases at J, with 19 bases between the two ends. CDR3 sequence (DNA): TGTGCCAGCAGCTTAGGGGTGGAGAGGGATCTAATCTATGGCTACACCTTC. Translation: CASSLGVERDLIYGYTF. Complete variable domain (other parts from reference TRBV7-9 and TRBJ1-2): DTGVSQNPRHKITKRGQNVTFRCDPISEHNRLYWYRQTLGQGPEFLTYFQNEAQLEKSRLLSDRFSAERPKGSFSTLEIQRTEQGDSAMYLCASSLGVERDLIYGYTFGSGTRLTVV.

This clone was seen only once. The chain employs TRBV9 and TRBJ1-4, with D possibly matching TRBD1 (5 bases). Germline V lookup: CDR1 SGDLS, CDR2 YYNGEE. V gave up 0 bases and J gave up 3 bases, with 9 bases separating them. The CDR3 consists of 15 residues. CDR3 nucleotides: TGTGCCAGCAGCGTAGGGCCGGGACCTAATGAAAAACTGTTTTTT. Its protein product is CASSVGPGPNEKLFF.

The chain joins TRBV5-1 to TRBJ2-1, with no clear D. Germline V CDR1 and CDR2: SGHRS, YFSETQ. CDR3 size: 14 residues. V gave up 0 bases and J gave up 6 bases, with 10 bases separating them. CDR3 nucleotides: TGCGCCAGCAGCTTGGCCGTAGCCCCCAATGAGCAGTTCTTC. It is translated as CASSLAVAPNEQFF.

CDR3 bases: TGCGCCAGCAGCCGAAACAGGGTGATGACAGATACGCAGTATTTT. Its protein product is CASSRNRVMTDTQYF. The chain carries TRBV5-1 and TRBJ2-3; TRBD1 might be the D (6 bases). The CDR3 has 15 amino acids. Germline CDR1 SGHRS, CDR2 YFSETQ. Trimming pared 4 bases from V and 3 bases from J, leaving 15 bases between.

The chain recombines TRBV19 with TRBJ2-6; D may be TRBD1 or TRBD2 (5 bases each). The germline V and J ends were trimmed by 5 bases and 4 bases, with 18 bases remaining between them. Germline V gives CDR1 LNHDA, CDR2 SQIVND (reference sequence). The CDR3 totals 17 residues. For the CDR3, the DNA is TGTGCCAGTAGTTTTGCCGGGACCACGGGAGGGGCCAACGTCCTGACTTTC. As protein: CASSFAGTTGGANVLTF.